One T cell receptor beta chain is described in this entry. Its specificity is unknown. Cultured CD4+ T cells had their DNA profiled by the Oncomine TCR Beta short-read assay. TCRdb itself ran the PCR reads through MiXCR, one entry per CDR3 protein. The table lists roughly 13,000 distinct CDR3 sequences, more than 20% of them singletons, with 15% to 20% in the top ten. The data originate from a study of vaccination and CD4 T cells after COVID-19. V was trimmed by 0 bases and J by 8 bases, leaving 12 bases between them. Germline values: CDR1 SGHNT, CDR2 YYREEE (reference sequence). This CDR3 spans 14 amino acids. Treatment indicated: approximately nine-day PBMC culture with coronavirus spike peptide pools or control peptides (ViraFEST assay).

The input for sequencing was CD4+ T cells from blood, cultured in vitro, taken after SARS-CoV-2 vaccination. This TCR was sampled from a human donor who had recovered from COVID-19. This chain connects TRBV5-4 to TRBJ2-4, with D maybe TRBD2 (7 bases). CDR3 region: CASSLVGGEDIQYF. DNA of the CDR3: TGTGCCAGCAGCTTGGTAGGGGGGGAGGACATTCAGTACTTC.